This TCR beta chain was identified during a study of cytomegalovirus exposure and HLA in healthy donors. Germline V CDR1 and CDR2: SGHDN, FVKESK. The length of the CDR3 is 13 residues. The junction had 2 bases not matched to a gene; V was cut back by 4 bases and J by 6 bases. This clone is a singleton in its sample. The PCR had 60 Vbeta and 13 Jbeta primers. Assay used: immunoSEQ multiplex PCR; TCRdb lists only in-frame clones, some missing. The sample has more than 95,000 clones, around 80% seen once. The sequenced sample consisted of PBMCs. This sequence joins TRBV14 and TRBJ2-2; 7 nucleotides agree with TRBD1. The TCR was taken from a female donor in good health and CMV-seronegative. In DNA, the CDR3 is TGTGCCAGCAGCCCACAGGGGCCCGGGGAGCTGTTTTTT. Translated: CASSPQGPGELFF.